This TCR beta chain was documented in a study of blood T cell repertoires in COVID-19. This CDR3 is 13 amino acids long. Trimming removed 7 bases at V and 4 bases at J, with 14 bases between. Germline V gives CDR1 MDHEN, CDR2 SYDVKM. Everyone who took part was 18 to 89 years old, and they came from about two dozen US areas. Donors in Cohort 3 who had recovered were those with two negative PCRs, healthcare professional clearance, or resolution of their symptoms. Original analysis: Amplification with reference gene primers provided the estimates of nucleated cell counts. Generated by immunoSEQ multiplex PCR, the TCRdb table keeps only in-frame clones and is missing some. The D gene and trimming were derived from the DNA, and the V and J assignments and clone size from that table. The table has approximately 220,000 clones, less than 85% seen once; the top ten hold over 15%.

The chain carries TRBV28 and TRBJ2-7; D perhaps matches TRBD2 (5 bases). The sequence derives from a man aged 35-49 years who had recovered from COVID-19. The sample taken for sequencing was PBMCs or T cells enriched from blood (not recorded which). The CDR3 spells CASTRRGWYEQYF. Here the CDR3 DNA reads TGTGCCAGCACCCGACGAGGGTGGTACGAGCAGTACTTC.